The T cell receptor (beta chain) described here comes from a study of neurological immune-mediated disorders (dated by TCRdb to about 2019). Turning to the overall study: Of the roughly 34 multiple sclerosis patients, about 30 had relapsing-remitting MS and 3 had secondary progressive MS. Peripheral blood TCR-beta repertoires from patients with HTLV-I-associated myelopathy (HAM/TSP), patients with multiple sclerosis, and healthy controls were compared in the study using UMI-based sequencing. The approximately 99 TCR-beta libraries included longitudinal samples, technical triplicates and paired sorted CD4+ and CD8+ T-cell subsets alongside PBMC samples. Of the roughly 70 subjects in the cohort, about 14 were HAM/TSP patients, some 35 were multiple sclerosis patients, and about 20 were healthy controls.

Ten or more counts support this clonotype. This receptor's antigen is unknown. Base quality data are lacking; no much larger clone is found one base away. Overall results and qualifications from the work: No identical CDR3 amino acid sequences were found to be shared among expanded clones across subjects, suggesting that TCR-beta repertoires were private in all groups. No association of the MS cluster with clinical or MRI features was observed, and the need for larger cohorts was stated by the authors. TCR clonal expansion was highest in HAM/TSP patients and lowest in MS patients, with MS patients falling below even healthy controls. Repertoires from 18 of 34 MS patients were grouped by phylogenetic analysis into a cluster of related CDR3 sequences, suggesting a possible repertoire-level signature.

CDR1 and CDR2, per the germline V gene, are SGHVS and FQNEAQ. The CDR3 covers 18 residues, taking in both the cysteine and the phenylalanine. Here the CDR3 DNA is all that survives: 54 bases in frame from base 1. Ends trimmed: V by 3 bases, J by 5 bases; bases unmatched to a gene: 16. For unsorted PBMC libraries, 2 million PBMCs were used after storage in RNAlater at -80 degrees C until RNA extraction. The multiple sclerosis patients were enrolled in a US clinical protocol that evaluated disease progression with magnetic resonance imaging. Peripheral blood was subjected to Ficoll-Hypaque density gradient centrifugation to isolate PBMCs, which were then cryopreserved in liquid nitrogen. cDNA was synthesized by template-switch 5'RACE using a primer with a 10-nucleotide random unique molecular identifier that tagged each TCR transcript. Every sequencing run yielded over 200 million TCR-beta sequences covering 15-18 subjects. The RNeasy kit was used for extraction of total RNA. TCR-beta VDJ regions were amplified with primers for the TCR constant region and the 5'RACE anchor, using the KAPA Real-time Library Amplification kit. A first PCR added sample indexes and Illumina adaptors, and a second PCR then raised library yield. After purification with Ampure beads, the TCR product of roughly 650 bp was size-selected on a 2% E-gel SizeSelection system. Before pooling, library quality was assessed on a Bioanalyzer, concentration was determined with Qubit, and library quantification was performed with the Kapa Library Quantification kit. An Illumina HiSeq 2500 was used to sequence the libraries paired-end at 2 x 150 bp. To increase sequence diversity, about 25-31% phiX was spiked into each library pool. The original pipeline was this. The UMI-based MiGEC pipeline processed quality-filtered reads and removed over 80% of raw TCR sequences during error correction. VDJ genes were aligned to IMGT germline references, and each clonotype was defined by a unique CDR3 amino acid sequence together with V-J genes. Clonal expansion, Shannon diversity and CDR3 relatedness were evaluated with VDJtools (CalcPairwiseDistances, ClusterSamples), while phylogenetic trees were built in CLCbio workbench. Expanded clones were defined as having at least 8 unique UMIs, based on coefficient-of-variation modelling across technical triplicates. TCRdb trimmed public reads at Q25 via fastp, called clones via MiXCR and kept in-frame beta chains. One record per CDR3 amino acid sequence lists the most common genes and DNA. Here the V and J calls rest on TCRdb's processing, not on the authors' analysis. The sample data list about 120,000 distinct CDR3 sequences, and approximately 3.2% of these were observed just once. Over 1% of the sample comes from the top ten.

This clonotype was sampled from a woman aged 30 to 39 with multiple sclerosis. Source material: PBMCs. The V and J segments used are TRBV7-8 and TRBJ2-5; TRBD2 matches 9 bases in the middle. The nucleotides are TGTGCCAGCAGCTTCTTATCAGGACTAGCGAGGGCGTTCGAGACCCAGTACTTC. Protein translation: CASSFLSGLARAFETQYF. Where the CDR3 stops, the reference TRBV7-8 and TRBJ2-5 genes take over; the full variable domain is GAGVSQSPRYKVAKRGQDVALRCDPISGHVSLFWYQQALGQGPEFLTYFQNEAQLDKSGLPSDRFFAERPEGSVSTLKIQRTQQEDSAVYLCASSFLSGLARAFETQYFGPGTRLLVL.